These 11 T cell receptor beta chains originate from one sample sequenced in a study of blood T cell repertoires in COVID-19. Profiled with immunoSEQ multiplex PCR; TCRdb holds only in-frame clones, not every one. In the table there are approximately 350,000 clones, around 80% of which are singletons. The sample taken for sequencing was peripheral blood. These receptors were collected from a man aged 30-40 years with active or convalescent COVID-19.

The genes are TRBV6-5 and TRBJ2-4; 8 positions match TRBD1. The length of the CDR3 is 12 residues. From germline, CDR1 is MNHEY and CDR2 SVGAGI. V trimming: 9 bases; J trimming: 4 bases; junction bases outside the gene matches: 2. Here the CDR3 DNA reads TGTGCCAGTGGACAGGGAAAAAACATTCAGTACTTC. Protein product: CASGQGKNIQYF.

Concerning this clone itself: The germline gene is not matched at one end of the junction; a read error may be the cause. The rearrangement uses TRBV3-1 (or the pseudogene TRBV3-2) and TRBJ2-7; 7 nucleotides agree with TRBD1. The length of the CDR3 is 12 residues. In germline, CDR1 is LGHDT, CDR2 YNNKEL (reference sequence). The CDR3 DNA reads as TGTGCCAGCAGCCAGTCCACAGGGGTACGGCACTTC. Amino acid sequence: CASSQSTGVRHF.

The chain couples TRBV2 to TRBJ2-3; D is unclear. The V end lost 6 bases, the J end lost 0 bases, and 10 bases lay between the germline ends. From germline, CDR1 is SNHLY and CDR2 FYNNEI. The CDR3 sequence is 14 residues long. In nucleotides, the CDR3 is TGTGCCAGCAGCCGACTGATAAGCACAGATACGCAGTATTTT. It codes for CASSRLISTDTQYF.

The chain recombines TRBV28 with TRBJ2-2, with 7 nucleotides matching TRBD2. Germline CDR1 reads MDHEN; CDR2 reads SYDVKM. Unmatched junction bases numbered 18, after V lost 5 bases and J lost 9 bases. This CDR3 has 17 amino acids. In DNA form, the CDR3 reads TGTGCCAGCAGTATCCCGTGGGGGGGAAGTGGCATCAGGGAGCTGTTTTTT. This codes for CASSIPWGGSGIRELFF.

V is TRBV5-8 and J is TRBJ2-5, with TRBD1 as a possible D gene (6 bases). Germline loops: CDR1 SGHTS, CDR2 YDEGEE. Trimming took off 1 base at V and 4 bases at J, with 8 bases between the two ends. CDR3 length: 13 amino acids. The CDR3 spells CASSLTGLETQYF. The CDR3, as DNA: TGTGCCAGCAGCTTGACAGGGTTAGAGACCCAGTACTTC.

This clone turned up a few times. This chain uses TRBV9 with TRBJ1-3; possibly TRBD1 for D (5 bases). V lost 1 base to trimming and J lost 4 bases, with 9 bases between them. CDR3 length: 14 amino acids. Germline V gene data show CDR1 as SGDLS and CDR2 as YYNGEE. CDR3 DNA: TGTGCCAGCAGCGTACGGGGGGAAGGAAACACCATATATTTT. It encodes CASSVRGEGNTIYF.

V is TRBV15 and J is TRBJ2-5; 7 positions agree with TRBD1. The CDR3 totals 16 residues. With 3 bases clipped from V and 4 bases from J, the junction kept 11 bases outside the gene matches. Germline CDR1 LNHNV, CDR2 YYDKDF (reference sequence). The CDR3 DNA reads TGTGCCACCAGCAGCAGGGACAGCTACTGGGGAGAGACCCAGTACTTC. Its translation is CATSSRDSYWGETQYF.

The chain links TRBV5-6 to TRBJ2-3; possibly TRBD2 for D (5 bases). CDR1 is SGHDT, CDR2 YYEEEE, per germline. This CDR3 has 12 amino acids. Trimming stripped 5 bases from V and 4 bases from J, with 8 bases between. CDR3: CASRSGSDTQYF. The CDR3 DNA follows: TGTGCCAGCAGGTCGGGGTCAGATACGCAGTATTTT.

The chain links TRBV24-1 to TRBJ2-3, with 10 positions matching TRBD2. CDR1 is KGHDR, CDR2 SFDVKD, per germline. Trimming at V came to 2 bases and at J to 6 bases, leaving 13 bases not matched to a gene. This CDR3 is 18 amino acids long. Written as DNA, the CDR3 is TGTGCCACCAGTGATTGGGCGGCGGGGCTAGCGGGAGCTGATACGCAGTATTTT. Encoded protein: CATSDWAAGLAGADTQYF.

The rearrangement uses TRBV25-1 and TRBJ1-1, with D perhaps TRBD1 (5 bases). V lost 7 bases and J 5 bases, leaving 14 bases between the germline ends. The CDR3 spans 13 residues. Germline CDR1 and CDR2: MGHDK and SYGVNS. The CDR3, as DNA: TGTGCCAGCATCGAACGTGGGGGGACTGAAGCTTTCTTT. Translating it yields CASIERGGTEAFF.

This chain joins TRBV5-1 and TRBJ1-4, with D unresolved. Trimming took 4 bases from V and 4 from J, leaving 14 bases between them. The CDR3 has 15 residues. Germline assignment: CDR1 SGHRS and CDR2 YFSETQ. CDR3 sequence reads: CASSPSSPINEKLFF. CDR3 nucleotides: TGCGCCAGCAGCCCCTCCAGTCCCATTAATGAAAAACTGTTTTTT.